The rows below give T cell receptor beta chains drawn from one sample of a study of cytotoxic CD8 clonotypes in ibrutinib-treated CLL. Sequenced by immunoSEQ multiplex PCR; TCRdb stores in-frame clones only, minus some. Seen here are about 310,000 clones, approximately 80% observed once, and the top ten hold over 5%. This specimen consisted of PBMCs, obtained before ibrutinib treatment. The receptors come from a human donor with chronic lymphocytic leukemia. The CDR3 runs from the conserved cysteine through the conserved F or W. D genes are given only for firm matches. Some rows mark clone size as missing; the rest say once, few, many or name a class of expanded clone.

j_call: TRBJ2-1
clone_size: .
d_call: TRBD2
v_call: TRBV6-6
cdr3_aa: CASSYRGGSPYNEQFF
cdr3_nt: TGTGCCAGCAGTTATCGGGGCGGGAGTCCCTACAATGAGCAGTTCTTC

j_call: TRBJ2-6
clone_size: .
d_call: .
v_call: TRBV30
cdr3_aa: CATKNRVNGVLTF
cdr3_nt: TGTGCGACAAAGAACAGGGTGAATGGGGTCCTGACTTTC

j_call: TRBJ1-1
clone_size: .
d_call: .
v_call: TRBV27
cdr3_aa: CASSRQPDGSEAFF
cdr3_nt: TGTGCCAGCAGTCGACAACCGGACGGATCTGAAGCTTTCTTT

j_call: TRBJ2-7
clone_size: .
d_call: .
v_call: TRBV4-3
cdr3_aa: CASSQGGAYEQYF
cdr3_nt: TGCGCCAGCAGCCAAGGAGGGGCCTACGAGCAGTACTTC

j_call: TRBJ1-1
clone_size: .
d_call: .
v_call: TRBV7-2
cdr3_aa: CASSLVAGNTEAFF
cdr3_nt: TGTGCCAGCAGCTTAGTCGCTGGGAACACTGAAGCTTTCTTT

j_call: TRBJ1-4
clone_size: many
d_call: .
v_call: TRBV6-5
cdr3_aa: CASSYSGTALEKLFF
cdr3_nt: TGTGCCAGCAGTTACTCCGGGACCGCTCTTGAAAAACTGTTTTTT

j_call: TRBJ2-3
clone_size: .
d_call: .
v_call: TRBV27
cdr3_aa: CASSPGGLGTDTQYF
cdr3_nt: TGTGCCAGCAGTCCAGGGGGGCTGGGCACAGATACGCAGTATTTT

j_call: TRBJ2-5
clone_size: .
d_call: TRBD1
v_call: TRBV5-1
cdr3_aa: CASSFDRGQTQYF
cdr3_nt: TGCGCCAGCAGCTTCGACAGGGGACAGACCCAGTACTTC

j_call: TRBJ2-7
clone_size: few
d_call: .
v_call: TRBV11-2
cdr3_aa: CASSFARTASYEQYF
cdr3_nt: TGTGCCAGCAGCTTCGCCAGGACAGCTTCCTACGAGCAGTACTTC

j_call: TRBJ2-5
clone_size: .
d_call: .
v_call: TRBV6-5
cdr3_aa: CASSYGYSTVQETQYF
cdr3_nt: TGTGCCAGCAGTTACGGGTATTCTACAGTTCAAGAGACCCAGTACTTC

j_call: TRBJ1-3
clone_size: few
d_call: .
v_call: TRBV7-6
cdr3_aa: CASSLEGRRGNTIYF
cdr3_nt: TGTGCCAGCAGCTTAGAGGGCAGAAGGGGAAACACCATATATTTT

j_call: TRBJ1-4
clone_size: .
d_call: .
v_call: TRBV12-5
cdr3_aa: CASGLVDPPPSEKLFF
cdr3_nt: TGTGCTAGTGGTTTGGTGGACCCACCACCTTCTGAAAAACTGTTTTTT

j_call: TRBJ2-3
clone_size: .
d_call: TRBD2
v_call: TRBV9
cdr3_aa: CASSIPEREGGTDTQYF
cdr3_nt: TGTGCCAGCAGCATCCCCGAGCGGGAAGGTGGCACAGATACGCAGTATTTT

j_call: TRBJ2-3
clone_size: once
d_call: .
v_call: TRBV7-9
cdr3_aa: CASSFKDTQYF
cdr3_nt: TGTGCCAGCAGCTTTAAAGATACGCAGTATTTT

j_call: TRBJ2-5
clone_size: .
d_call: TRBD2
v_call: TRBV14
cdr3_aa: CASSQGSSGRQWVGETQYF
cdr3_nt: TGTGCCAGCAGCCAAGGTTCTAGCGGGAGGCAGTGGGTTGGAGAGACCCAGTACTTC

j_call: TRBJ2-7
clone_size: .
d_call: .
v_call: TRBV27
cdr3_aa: CASSLSGLLTYEQYF
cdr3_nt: TGTGCCAGCAGTTTATCCGGACTGCTAACCTACGAGCAGTACTTC

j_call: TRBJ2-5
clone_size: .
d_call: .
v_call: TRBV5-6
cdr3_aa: CASSLVSQETQYF
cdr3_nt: TGTGCCAGCAGCTTAGTCTCACAAGAGACCCAGTACTTC

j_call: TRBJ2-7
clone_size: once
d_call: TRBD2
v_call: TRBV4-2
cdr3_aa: CASSQALAGGPRYEQYF
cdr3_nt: TGTGCCAGCAGCCAAGCACTAGCGGGAGGGCCGAGGTACGAGCAGTACTTC

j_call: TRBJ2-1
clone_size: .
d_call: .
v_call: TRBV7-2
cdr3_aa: CASSSIHNEQFF
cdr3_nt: TGTGCCAGCAGCTCCATTCACAATGAGCAGTTCTTC

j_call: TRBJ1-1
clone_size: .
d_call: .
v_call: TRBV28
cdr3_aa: CASNPVGRANEAFF
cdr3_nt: TGTGCCAGCAACCCGGTAGGCAGGGCCAATGAAGCTTTCTTT

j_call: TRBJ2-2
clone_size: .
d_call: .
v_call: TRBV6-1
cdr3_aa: CASSFQRDTGELFF
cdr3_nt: TGTGCCAGCAGTTTTCAGAGAGACACCGGGGAGCTGTTTTTT

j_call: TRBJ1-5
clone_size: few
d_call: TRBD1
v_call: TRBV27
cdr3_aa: CASRGTGSLLSNQPQHF
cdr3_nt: TGTGCCAGCAGGGGGACAGGGTCCCTCTTAAGCAATCAGCCCCAGCATTTT

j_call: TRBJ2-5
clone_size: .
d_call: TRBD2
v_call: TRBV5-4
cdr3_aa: CASSLTSGDQETQYF
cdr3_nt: TGTGCCAGCAGCTTAACTAGCGGTGACCAAGAGACCCAGTACTTC

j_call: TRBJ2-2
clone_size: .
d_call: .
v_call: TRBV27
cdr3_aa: CASSLSQGPGELFF
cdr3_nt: TGTGCCAGCAGTTTATCCCAGGGCCCGGGGGAGCTGTTTTTT

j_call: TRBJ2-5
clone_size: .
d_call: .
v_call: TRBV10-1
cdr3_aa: CASSESSRGQETQYF
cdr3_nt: TGCGCCAGCAGTGAGTCGAGCAGGGGCCAAGAGACCCAGTACTTC

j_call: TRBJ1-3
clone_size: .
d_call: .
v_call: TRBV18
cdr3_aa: CASSPGGSSGNTIYF
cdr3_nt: TGTGCCAGCTCACCAGGCGGGAGCTCTGGAAACACCATATATTTT

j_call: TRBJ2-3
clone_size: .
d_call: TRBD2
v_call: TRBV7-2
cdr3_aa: CASSHRRERLDTQYF
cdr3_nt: TGTGCCAGCAGCCACCGGCGGGAGAGGTTGGATACGCAGTATTTT

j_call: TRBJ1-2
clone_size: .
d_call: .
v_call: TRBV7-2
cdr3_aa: CASSLAPGPIYGYTF
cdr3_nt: TGTGCCAGCAGCTTAGCGCCAGGTCCCATTTATGGCTACACCTTC

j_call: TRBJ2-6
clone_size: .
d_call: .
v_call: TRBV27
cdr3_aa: CASSLGSLSSGANVLTF
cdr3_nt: TGTGCCAGCAGTTTGGGCAGTCTTAGCTCTGGGGCCAACGTCCTGACTTTC

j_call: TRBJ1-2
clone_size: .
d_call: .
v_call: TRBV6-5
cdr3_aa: CASRDVAGSYGYTF
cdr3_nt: TGTGCCAGCCGGGACGTGGCGGGGTCGTACGGCTACACCTTC

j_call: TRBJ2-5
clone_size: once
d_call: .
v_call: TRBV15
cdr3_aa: CATSREPAGSGQETQYF
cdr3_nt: TGTGCCACCAGCAGAGAGCCCGCCGGAAGCGGCCAAGAGACCCAGTACTTC

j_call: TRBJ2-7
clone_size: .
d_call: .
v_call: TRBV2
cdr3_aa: CASNWDFSYEQYF
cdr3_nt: TGTGCCAGCAACTGGGACTTCTCCTACGAGCAGTACTTC

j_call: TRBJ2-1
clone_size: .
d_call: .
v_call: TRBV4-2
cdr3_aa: CASSQPLANSYNEQFF
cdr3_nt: TGTGCCAGCAGCCAGCCCCTAGCGAACTCCTACAATGAGCAGTTCTTC

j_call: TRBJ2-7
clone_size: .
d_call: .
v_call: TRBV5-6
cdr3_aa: CASSLVWSEQYF
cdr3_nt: TGTGCCAGCAGCTTGGTGTGGTCCGAGCAGTACTTC

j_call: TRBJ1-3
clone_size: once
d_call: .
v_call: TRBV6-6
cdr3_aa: CASSYPRDRTGNTIYF
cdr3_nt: TGTGCCAGCAGTTACCCAAGAGACAGAACTGGAAACACCATATATTTT

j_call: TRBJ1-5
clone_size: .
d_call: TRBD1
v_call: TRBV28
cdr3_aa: CASRDRALNQPQHF
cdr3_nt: TGTGCCAGCAGGGACAGGGCACTTAATCAGCCCCAGCATTTT

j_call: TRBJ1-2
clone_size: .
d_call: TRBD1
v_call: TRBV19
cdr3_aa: CASSVRDRSEGYTF
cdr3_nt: TGTGCCAGTAGTGTCCGGGACAGGTCAGAAGGCTACACCTTC

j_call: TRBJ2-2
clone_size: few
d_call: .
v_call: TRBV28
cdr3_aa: CASSQVTTTGELFF
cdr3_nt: TGTGCCAGCAGTCAAGTTACGACCACCGGGGAGCTGTTTTTT

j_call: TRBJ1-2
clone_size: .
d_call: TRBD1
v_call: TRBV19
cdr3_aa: CASQTGTGAYGYTF
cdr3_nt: TGTGCCAGCCAAACCGGGACAGGCGCCTATGGCTACACCTTC

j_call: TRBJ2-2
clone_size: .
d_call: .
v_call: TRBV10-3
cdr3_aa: CAISESKGTHAGTGELFF
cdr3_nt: TGTGCCATCAGTGAGTCGAAAGGGACCCACGCGGGCACCGGGGAGCTGTTTTTT

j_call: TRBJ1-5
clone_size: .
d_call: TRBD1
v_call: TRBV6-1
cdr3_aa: CASRQGSNQPQHF
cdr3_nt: TGTGCCAGCAGACAGGGGAGCAATCAGCCCCAGCATTTT

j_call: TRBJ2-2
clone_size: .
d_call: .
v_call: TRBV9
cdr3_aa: CASSVDPSTGELFF
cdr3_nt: TGTGCCAGCAGCGTAGACCCGTCGACCGGGGAGCTGTTTTTT

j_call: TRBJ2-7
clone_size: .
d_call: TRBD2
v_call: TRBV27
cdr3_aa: CASSLYGLAGVSEQYF
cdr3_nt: TGTGCCAGCAGTTTATACGGACTAGCGGGAGTCAGCGAGCAGTACTTC

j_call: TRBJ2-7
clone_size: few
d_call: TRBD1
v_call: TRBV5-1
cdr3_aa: CASSPGTASYEQYF
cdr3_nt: TGCGCCAGCAGCCCCGGGACAGCTTCCTACGAGCAGTACTTC

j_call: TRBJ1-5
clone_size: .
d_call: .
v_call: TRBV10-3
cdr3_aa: CAISDTVGGNQPQHF
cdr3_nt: TGTGCCATCAGTGATACGGTCGGGGGCAATCAGCCCCAGCATTTT

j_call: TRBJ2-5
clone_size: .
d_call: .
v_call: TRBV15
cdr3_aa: CATSRDMYSGKETQYF
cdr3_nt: TGTGCCACCAGCAGAGATATGTATTCGGGGAAAGAGACCCAGTACTTC

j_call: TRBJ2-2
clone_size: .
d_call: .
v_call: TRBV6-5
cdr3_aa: CASSYGAGELFF
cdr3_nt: TGTGCCAGCAGTTATGGCGCCGGGGAGCTGTTTTTT

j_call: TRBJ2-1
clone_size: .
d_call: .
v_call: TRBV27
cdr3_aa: CASSLTPDRYNEQFF
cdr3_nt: TGTGCCAGCAGTCTTACCCCAGACAGATACAATGAGCAGTTCTTC

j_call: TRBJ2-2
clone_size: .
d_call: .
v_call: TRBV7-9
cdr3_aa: CASSPGVGVTGELFF
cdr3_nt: TGTGCCAGCAGCCCGGGGGTCGGTGTGACCGGGGAGCTGTTTTTT

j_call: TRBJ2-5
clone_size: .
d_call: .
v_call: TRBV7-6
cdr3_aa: CASGPREFPTETQYF
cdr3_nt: TGTGCCAGCGGCCCCCGGGAGTTCCCCACAGAGACCCAGTACTTC

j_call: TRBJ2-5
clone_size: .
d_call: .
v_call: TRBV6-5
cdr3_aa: CASSGAPETQYF
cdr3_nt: TGTGCCAGCAGTGGGGCCCCAGAGACCCAGTACTTC

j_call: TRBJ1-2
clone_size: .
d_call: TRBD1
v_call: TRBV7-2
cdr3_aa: CASGDRGGLNYGYTF
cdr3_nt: TGTGCCAGTGGGGACAGGGGCGGCTTGAACTATGGCTACACCTTC

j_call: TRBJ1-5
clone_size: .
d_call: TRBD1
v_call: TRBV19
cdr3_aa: CASSAPRQGTDNQPQHF
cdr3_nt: TGTGCCAGTAGCGCGCCACGACAGGGGACCGACAATCAGCCCCAGCATTTT

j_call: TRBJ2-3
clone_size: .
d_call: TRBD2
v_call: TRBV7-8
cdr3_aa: CASSPRLAGDSDTQYF
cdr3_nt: TGTGCCAGCAGCCCGAGACTAGCGGGAGATTCAGATACGCAGTATTTT